The present T cell receptor (beta chain) was sequenced within a study of breast tumors, draining lymph nodes, adjacent tissues. Study-wide results and limits: Most tumor T cells seemingly derive from lymph node, then expand in tumor. Tumors had less TCR diversity than lymph nodes, more than nontumor tissue.

The lymph nodes were axillary draining lymph nodes from breast cancer patients. Each CDR3 protein gets one entry after TCRdb re-called the multiplex PCR reads with MiXCR. The sample yields 130,000 or so distinct CDR3 sequences, approximately 20% seen once. Germline CDR1 and CDR2: LGHNA and YNFKEQ. The ends lost 2 bases at V and 4 bases at J; junction bases unmatched: 10. The CDR3 contains 18 residues. In this sample, this clonotype turned up many times. The antigen remains unidentified. The chain employs TRBV4-2 and TRBJ2-2; 10 positions agree with TRBD2. Sequencing was carried out using axillary lymph node tissue. The sequence was collected from a female donor with breast cancer. Some clones in this sample may be carry-over from other donors' samples. CDR3 nucleotide sequence: TGTGCCAGCAGCCAATACCCTACTGAGCGGGAGGGCACCGGGGAGCTGTTTTTT. Translated, it gives CASSQYPTEREGTGELFF.